This TCR beta chain appears in the sequencing data of a study of cytomegalovirus exposure and HLA in healthy donors. Study findings and constraints: The availability of immune exposure information extended only to CMV serostatus. Per a later analysis, HLA-associated TCR beta chains showed more clonal expansion than other, equally common TCR beta chains.

CDR1 is MDHEN and CDR2 is SYDVKM in the germline V gene. This CDR3 is built from 19 residues. The ends lost 2 bases at V and 1 base at J; junction bases unmatched: 12. Note on this clone: Its matching antigen is unknown.

PCR employed 60 Vbeta and 13 Jbeta primers. Sequencing used immunoSEQ multiplex PCR; TCRdb keeps in-frame clones, though not all of them. The sample holds tens of thousands of clones, about three quarters seen once. This TCR was recovered from a man aged 35 to 55 in good health and CMV-seronegative. The sequencing sample was made of PBMCs. V gene TRBV28 combines with J gene TRBJ1-1; 11 nucleotides align to TRBD1. CDR3 DNA sequence: TGTGCCAGCAGTTTAGAATTGGACAGGGGGCTTTCGGGGAACACTGAAGCTTTCTTT. Its protein is CASSLELDRGLSGNTEAFF.